A single sample gave rise to the 31 T cell receptor beta chains below, sequenced in a study of shared clonotypes between healthy human individuals. Assay: immunoSEQ multiplex PCR; the TCRdb copy retains only in-frame clones and omits some. The sample shows 2,500,000 or so clones, approximately 94% of them seen only once. Specimen: naive CD4+ T cells from PBMCs. Noted subset: CD45RA+ positively selected. The receptor set was obtained from a man in his late teens or twenties in good health. Some clones in this sample may be carry-over from other donors' samples.

CDR3 protein: CASSVEPRQETQYF. CDR3 nucleotides: TGTGCCAGCAGCGTAGAACCCAGACAAGAGACCCAGTACTTC. V is TRBV9 and J is TRBJ2-5, with D unclear. This CDR3 is built from 14 residues. Germline CDR1 and CDR2: SGDLS and YYNGEE. The V gene lost 0 bases and the J gene lost 2 bases, with 8 bases spanning the gap.

The chain has TRBV5-1 and TRBJ2-3; 7 nucleotides align to TRBD2. V lost 4 bases, J lost 0 bases, and 8 bases stayed unmatched. This CDR3 has 16 amino acids. The germline gives CDR1 SGHRS, CDR2 YFSETQ. The chain's CDR3 is CASSAPSGVSTDTQYF. In nucleotides, the CDR3 is TGCGCCAGCAGCGCTCCTAGCGGAGTGAGCACAGATACGCAGTATTTT.

The CDR3 is CASSPAGTDQETQYF. CDR3 nucleotide sequence: TGTGCCAGCTCACCGGCCGGGACAGATCAAGAGACCCAGTACTTC. The rearrangement joins TRBV18 to TRBJ2-5; 7 bases are shared with TRBD1. The CDR3 has 15 amino acids. CDR1 KGHSH and CDR2 LQKENI come from the germline V gene. The junction had 6 bases not matched to a gene; V was cut back by 3 bases and J by 2 bases.

The chain combines TRBV19 with TRBJ2-2; tentatively, D is TRBD2 (6 bases). V lost 3 bases to trimming and J lost 1 base, with 9 bases between them. Germline V CDR1 and CDR2: LNHDA, SQIVND (reference sequence). The CDR3 is 15 amino acids. CDR3 region: CASSMAGLNTGELFF. Written as DNA, the CDR3 is TGTGCCAGTAGTATGGCGGGGTTGAACACCGGGGAGCTGTTTTTT.

The CDR3 loop is CASSPLRLAGGPVYNEQFF. The CDR3 bases are TGTGCCAGCAGTCCGCTTCGACTAGCGGGAGGGCCTGTCTACAATGAGCAGTTCTTC. The chain employs TRBV28 and TRBJ2-1; TRBD2 matches 14 bases. Germline lookup yields CDR1 MDHEN and CDR2 SYDVKM. V lost 5 bases to trimming and J lost 3 bases; unmatched junction nucleotides: 12. CDR3 size: 19 residues.

About this clone: The sample contains more than one DNA sequence encoding this CDR3. This chain joins TRBV5-1 and TRBJ1-1, with D possibly matching TRBD1 (6 bases). Germline V gene lookup returns CDR1 SGHRS and CDR2 YFSETQ. V lost 1 base and J 4 bases, leaving 11 bases between the germline ends. This CDR3 comprises 14 residues. CDR3 bases: TGCGCCAGCAGCTTGTTCGGGGGCGGCACTGAAGCTTTCTTT. Amino acid sequence: CASSLFGGGTEAFF.

This rearrangement joins TRBV6-4 to TRBJ2-5, with 7 bases fitting TRBD2. With V trimmed by 1 base and J by 2 bases, 7 bases remained unmatched. This CDR3 region has 16 residues. CDR1 is MRHNA, CDR2 SNTAGT, per germline. CDR3 DNA: TGTGCCAGCAGTGACTTTAGGCTAGCGGTACAAGAGACCCAGTACTTC. Its translation: CASSDFRLAVQETQYF.

This clone was counted once. The CDR3 reads CASSEFGQEPPGELFF. For the CDR3, the DNA is TGTGCCAGCAGTGAATTTGGACAGGAGCCCCCCGGGGAGCTGTTTTTT. V and J are TRBV6-1 and TRBJ2-2, with 7 bases that match TRBD1. This CDR3 has 16 residues. V trimming: 2 bases; J trimming: 6 bases; junction bases outside the gene matches: 9. Germline V gene sequence: CDR1 MNHNS, CDR2 SASEGT.

V gene TRBV11-2 combines with J gene TRBJ1-6; D is unresolved. This CDR3 is 12 amino acids long. The V gene's germline CDR1 is SGHAT and CDR2 FQNNGV. V lost 4 bases and J lost 9, with 7 bases in between. The CDR3, as DNA: TGTGCCAGCAGCTCTCCATCTTCACCCCTCCACTTT. This encodes CASSSPSSPLHF.

The chain uses TRBV6-1 and TRBJ2-2; possibly TRBD1 or TRBD2 for D (5 bases each). Trimming left V 10 bases short and J 4 bases short, with 13 bases between. CDR1 and CDR2 (germline): MNHNS, SASEGT. The CDR3 has 13 residues. In nucleotides, the CDR3 is TGTGCCATCCTGGGGGACGGCACCGGGGAGCTGTTTTTT. This translates into CAILGDGTGELFF.

The chain combines TRBV6-6 with TRBJ2-3, with D unclear. Trimming removed 7 bases from V and 5 bases from J, with 19 bases in between. The germline CDR1 and CDR2 sequences are MNHNY and SVGAGI (reference sequence). This CDR3 spans 15 amino acids. In DNA, the CDR3 is TGTGCCAGCACATTGGGCCTTACTCTAAGAGATACGCAGTATTTT. The encoded protein is CASTLGLTLRDTQYF.

About this clone itself: A read error may explain this, as a much larger clone is one base away. Different DNA sequences within this sample yield the same CDR3. The chain couples TRBV11-3 to TRBJ2-2; no clear D. This CDR3 spans 11 amino acids. Trimming shortened V by 1 base and J by 6 bases, and 0 bases separated the two germline ends. Germline CDR1 is SGHNT and CDR2 is YENEEA. CDR3: CASSLAGELFF. In nucleotides, the CDR3 is TGTGCCAGCAGCTTAGCCGGGGAGCTGTTTTTT.

This rearrangement joins TRBV14 to TRBJ2-7, with TRBD1 matching 7 bases. V shed 0 bases, J shed 9 bases, and the junction held 5 bases outside the gene matches. Germline-derived CDR1 and CDR2 are SGHDN and FVKESK. There are 13 residues in the CDR3. The CDR3 sequence is CASSQDIGTAQYF. For the CDR3, the DNA is TGTGCCAGCAGCCAAGATATTGGGACAGCGCAGTACTTC. The full variable domain, rest sourced from reference TRBV14 and TRBJ2-7, is EAGVTQFPSHSVIEKGQTVTLRCDPISGHDNLYWYRRVMGKEIKFLLHFVKESKQDESGMPNNRFLAERTGGTYSTLKVQPAELEDSGVYFCASSQDIGTAQYFGPGTRLTVT.

V usage is TRBV6-5 and J usage is TRBJ1-3; D gene unclear. This CDR3 contains 14 residues. The germline CDR1 and CDR2 sequences are MNHEY and SVGAGI. V dropped 2 bases and J dropped 4 bases, with 9 bases sitting between them. The CDR3 DNA reads TGTGCCAGCAGTTACACTGCCGGGGGAAACACCATATATTTT. It codes for CASSYTAGGNTIYF.

This chain joins TRBV19 and TRBJ2-3; D unclear. V lost 2 bases to trimming and J lost 8 bases, with 8 bases between them. Germline assignment: CDR1 LNHDA and CDR2 SQIVND (reference sequence). This CDR3 region has 12 residues. CDR3 DNA: TGTGCCAGTAGTATACATTCGGGTACGCAGTATTTT. This encodes CASSIHSGTQYF.

The chain employs TRBV2 and TRBJ1-5, with D perhaps TRBD1 (6 bases). Germline lookup yields CDR1 SNHLY and CDR2 FYNNEI. V dropped 4 bases and J dropped 1 base, with 14 bases sitting between them. CDR3 length: 16 amino acids. As DNA, the CDR3 is TGTGCCAGCAGTGGGGGCTCCAGGGGAAGCAATCAGCCCCAGCATTTT. It encodes CASSGGSRGSNQPQHF.

The CDR3 DNA reads as TGCGCCAGCAGCTTGGTGCCACCGGGACAGATGGTCGGCTACACCTTC. Its translation is CASSLVPPGQMVGYTF. This chain links TRBV5-1 with TRBJ1-2, with 7 bases lining up with TRBD1. CDR1 and CDR2 from the germline V gene are SGHRS and YFSETQ. The trim removed 0 bases at V and 8 bases at J, leaving 13 bases unmatched. This CDR3 spans 16 amino acids. The complete variable domain, with remaining parts taken from reference TRBV5-1 and TRBJ1-2, reads KAGVTQTPRYLIKTRGQQVTLSCSPISGHRSVSWYQQTPGQGLQFLFEYFSETQRNKGNFPGRFSGRQFSNSRSEMNVSTLELGDSALYLCASSLVPPGQMVGYTFGSGTRLTVV.

The V call is TRBV28, the J call TRBJ2-7; 9 bases are shared with TRBD1. In germline, CDR1 is MDHEN, CDR2 SYDVKM. V trimming: 7 bases; J trimming: 2 bases; junction bases outside the gene matches: 6. The CDR3 is 14 amino acids. This CDR3 reads CASITGTGTYEQYF. The CDR3 DNA reads TGTGCCAGCATAACCGGGACAGGGACCTACGAGCAGTACTTC.

The rearrangement links TRBV28 to TRBJ2-7; 9 nucleotides agree with TRBD1. The V gene's germline CDR1 is MDHEN and CDR2 SYDVKM. The CDR3 has 16 amino acids. V lost 7 bases, J lost 2 bases, and 12 bases stayed unmatched. As DNA, the CDR3 is TGTGCCAGCATGACACACCGGGACAGGGTTCCCTACGAGCAGTACTTC. Translating it yields CASMTHRDRVPYEQYF.

This chain links TRBV5-1 with TRBJ1-2; the match to TRBD1 covers 9 bases. The V segment lost 4 bases and the J segment 8 bases; nucleotides outside the gene matches: 6. This CDR3 comprises 13 residues. Per germline, CDR1 SGHRS and CDR2 YFSETQ. CDR3: CASSIQGAGGYTF. CDR3 DNA sequence: TGCGCCAGCAGCATACAGGGGGCGGGCGGCTACACCTTC.

The chain uses TRBV25-1 and TRBJ2-3; 7 nucleotides line up with TRBD2. After removal of 0 bases from V and 1 base from J, the junction contained 7 bases not matched to a gene. The CDR3 length is 17 residues. In germline, CDR1 is MGHDK, CDR2 SYGVNS. The CDR3 spells CASSEYKGGRGTDTQYF. The CDR3 region has the DNA TGTGCCAGCAGTGAATATAAGGGCGGGAGAGGCACAGATACGCAGTATTTT. Looking up the rest from reference TRBV25-1 and TRBJ2-3 gives the full variable domain: EADIYQTPRYLVIGTGKKITLECSQTMGHDKMYWYQQDPGMELHLIHYSYGVNSTEKGDLSSESTVSRIRTEHFPLTLESARPSHTSQYLCASSEYKGGRGTDTQYFGPGTRLTVL.

V is TRBV5-1 and J is TRBJ2-1, with 7 nucleotides matching TRBD2. J lost 10 bases, V lost 4 bases, and 11 bases had no gene match. CDR1 and CDR2 (germline): SGHRS, YFSETQ. The CDR3 spans 14 residues. The CDR3 DNA reads TGCGCCAGCAGCATCAGCGGGATGGCGCGGGAGCAGTTCTTC. It codes for CASSISGMAREQFF.

A note on this clone: Other DNA sequences of this sample code for an identical CDR3. The J gene is TRBJ1-4, the V gene TRBV20-1; D is uncertain. CDR3 length: 11 amino acids. V was clipped by 6 bases and J by 5 bases, with 7 bases between them. Germline V gene data show CDR1 as DFQATT and CDR2 as SNEGSKA (reference sequence). The CDR3 coding sequence is TGCAGTGCCAGTTTGAATGAAAAACTGTTTTTT. It is translated as CSASLNEKLFF.

V gene TRBV5-1 combines with J gene TRBJ2-7; 7 bases are shared with TRBD2. This CDR3 region has 15 residues. CDR1 and CDR2 (germline): SGHRS, YFSETQ. The V segment lost 1 base and the J segment 1 base; nucleotides outside the gene matches: 5. The DNA of the CDR3 is TGCGCCAGCAGCTTGTTCCCTAGCGGATCCTACGAGCAGTACTTC. This codes for CASSLFPSGSYEQYF.

This clone was found once. The V and J genes are TRBV28 and TRBJ2-2; D possibly corresponds to TRBD2 (5 bases). The V and J ends lost 8 bases and 1 base respectively, with 11 bases between them. Germline loops: CDR1 MDHEN, CDR2 SYDVKM. The CDR3 extends over 14 amino acids. CDR3 protein: CASLRTENTGELFF. The CDR3 coding sequence is TGTGCCAGCCTTCGGACTGAGAACACCGGGGAGCTGTTTTTT.

The CDR3 here is CASSLSSSGIGNEQFF. Written as DNA, the CDR3 is TGTGCCAGCAGTTTAAGTTCTAGCGGGATAGGCAATGAGCAGTTCTTC. This chain links TRBV28 with TRBJ2-1, with TRBD2 matching 9 bases. Germline trimming cut 2 bases from V and 6 bases from J; bases unmatched to any gene: 8. Germline loops: CDR1 MDHEN, CDR2 SYDVKM. The CDR3 has 16 residues.

The chain recombines TRBV19 with TRBJ1-5; D ambiguous. V was cut by 7 bases and J by 0 bases, with 7 bases left in between. This CDR3 region has 13 residues. Germline V gene sequence: CDR1 LNHDA, CDR2 SQIVND (reference sequence). CDR3 loop: CASTEVSNQPQHF. The CDR3 DNA reads TGTGCCAGTACAGAGGTTAGCAATCAGCCCCAGCATTTT.

The chain joins TRBV9 to TRBJ2-7, with 7 nucleotides matching TRBD1. Germline assignment: CDR1 SGDLS and CDR2 YYNGEE. This CDR3 comprises 14 residues. J lost 7 bases, V lost 4 bases, and 11 bases had no gene match. The CDR3 protein is CASSIDERGLEQYF. For the CDR3, the DNA is TGTGCCAGCAGCATCGACGAAAGGGGGCTTGAGCAGTACTTC.

This clone has more than one count but fewer than ten. The chain links TRBV6-6 to TRBJ2-2; D ambiguous. Germline V gene data show CDR1 as MNHNY and CDR2 as SVGAGI (reference sequence). V shed 0 bases and J shed 0 bases, with 5 bases lying between them. This CDR3 region has 15 residues. The CDR3 coding sequence is TGTGCCAGCAGTTACTCTTTTGCGAACACCGGGGAGCTGTTTTTT. Amino acid sequence: CASSYSFANTGELFF.

This chain connects TRBV7-6 to TRBJ2-1, with a weak D call TRBD1 (5 bases). Trimming removed 4 bases from V and 0 bases from J, with 7 bases in between. This CDR3 is built from 14 residues. Germline assignment: CDR1 SGHVS and CDR2 FNYEAQ. CDR3 in DNA: TGTGCCAGCAGCTGGACAAGCTCCTACAATGAGCAGTTCTTC. This codes for CASSWTSSYNEQFF. The variable domain in full, with the rest retrieved from reference TRBV7-6 and TRBJ2-1, is GAGVSQSPRYKVTKRGQDVALRCDPISGHVSLYWYRQALGQGPEFLTYFNYEAQQDKSGLPNDRFSAERPEGSISTLTIQRTEQRDSAMYRCASSWTSSYNEQFFGPGTRLTVL.

The rearrangement uses TRBV7-2 and TRBJ2-5; no firm D call. The CDR3 is 13 residues long. The V end lost 4 bases, the J end lost 4 bases, and 10 bases lay between the germline ends. The germline V gene has CDR1 SGHTA and CDR2 FQGNSA. CDR3 in DNA: TGTGCCAGCAGCTCGACATTTGGAGAGACCCAGTACTTC. This translates into CASSSTFGETQYF.